This T cell receptor beta chain comes out of a study of blood T cell repertoires in COVID-19. As for the study in general: The cDNA or gDNA used as material had been derived from T cells, B-cell-depleted T cells, or PBMCs.

Authors' analysis steps: Cell counts per sample came from amplifying reference gene primers. Profiling relied on immunoSEQ multiplex PCR, and the TCRdb table lists in-frame clones only, not all of them. D and trimming come from the DNA, and the V and J calls and clone size come from that table. Of some 13,000 clones in the sample, 65% to 90% were seen once. There are 13 residues in the CDR3. The trim removed 6 bases at V and 7 bases at J, leaving 6 bases unmatched. Germline lookup yields CDR1 SGHDT and CDR2 YYEEEE. J is TRBJ1-2 and V is TRBV5-6; 10 positions match TRBD1. Sequencing used peripheral blood. The sequence derives from an elderly man with acute or convalescent COVID-19. CDR3 DNA: TGTGCCAGCACCTGGGACAGGGGAAGTGGCTACACCTTC. As protein: CASTWDRGSGYTF.